The T cell receptor beta chain under discussion was sequenced for a study of T cell responses to AZD1222 COVID-19 vaccine. Study outcomes and limitations: Repertoire collection took place solely once the T cell response had peaked. An increase in Spike-specific TCR breadth and depth was observed after two AZD1222 doses.

The assay was immunoSEQ multiplex PCR, and TCRdb's table has in-frame clones only and misses some. Of approximately 150,000 clones in the sample, roughly 87% were seen once. The analysis combined second doses at about 4 or about 12 weeks. The CDR3 contains 14 residues. Trimming shortened V by 6 bases and J by 5 bases, and 16 bases separated the two germline ends. Germline loops: CDR1 MDHEN, CDR2 SYDVKM. A note on this clone: Its antigen is currently unknown.

The origin of this receptor is an adult who received the AZD1222 COVID-19 vaccine. The V call is TRBV28, the J call TRBJ1-1; D unclear. The sample consisted of peripheral blood, taken 28 days after the second AZD1222 dose. CDR3 bases: TGTGCCAGCAGCAACGGAGGGATGGGGACTGAAGCTTTCTTT. Its translation: CASSNGGMGTEAFF.